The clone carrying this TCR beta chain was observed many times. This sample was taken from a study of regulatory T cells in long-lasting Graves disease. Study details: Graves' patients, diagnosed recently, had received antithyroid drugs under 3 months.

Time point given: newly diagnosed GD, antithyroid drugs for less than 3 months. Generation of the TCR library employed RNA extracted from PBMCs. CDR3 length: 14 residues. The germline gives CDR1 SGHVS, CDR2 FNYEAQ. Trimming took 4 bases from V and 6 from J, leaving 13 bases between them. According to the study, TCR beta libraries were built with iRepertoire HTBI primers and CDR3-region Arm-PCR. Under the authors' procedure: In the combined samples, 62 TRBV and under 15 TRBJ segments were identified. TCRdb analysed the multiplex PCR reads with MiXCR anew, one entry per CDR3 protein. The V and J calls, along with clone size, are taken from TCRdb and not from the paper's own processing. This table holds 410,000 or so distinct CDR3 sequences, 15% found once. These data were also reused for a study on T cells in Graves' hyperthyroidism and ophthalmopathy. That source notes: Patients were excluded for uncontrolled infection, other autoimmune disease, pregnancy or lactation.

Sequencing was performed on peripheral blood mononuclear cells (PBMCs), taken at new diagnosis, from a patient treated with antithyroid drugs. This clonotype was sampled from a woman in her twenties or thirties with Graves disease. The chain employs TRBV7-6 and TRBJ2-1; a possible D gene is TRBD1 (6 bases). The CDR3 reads CASSSVGGSNEQFF. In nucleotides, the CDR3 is TGTGCCAGCAGCTCAGTTGGGGGCTCCAATGAGCAGTTCTTC.